The clone carrying this T cell receptor beta chain appeared many times. Antigen unknown. Primers for the PCR totalled 60 Vbeta and 13 Jbeta. Produced via immunoSEQ multiplex PCR; TCRdb's table is partial and in-frame only. Of about 190,000 clones listed, 78% are singletons. The data were obtained in a study of cytomegalovirus exposure and HLA in healthy donors. Study-wide results and limits: Donors belonging to an Asian-associated ancestry cluster reportedly showed fewer N-insertions in productive TCRs than the roughly 670-donor mean, according to what a later analysis found. For most TCR beta V segments, an earlier analysis put the productive rate at about 87% or about 30% of the time. Follow-up analysis later connected one missense variant in DCLRE1C with trimming of TCR beta V- and J-genes.

The V end lost 3 bases, the J end lost 8 bases, and 14 bases lay between the germline ends. Germline CDR1 reads SGHTS; CDR2 reads YDEGEE. This CDR3 is built from 14 residues. The sequence was obtained from a woman between 25 and 40 years old in good health and CMV-seropositive. Sample: PBMCs. This chain uses TRBV5-8 with TRBJ1-4; a weak D match, TRBD1 (6 bases). The CDR3 DNA is TGTGCCAGCAGCTCCCCAAACCAGGGGGAAAAACTGTTTTTT. This codes for CASSSPNQGEKLFF. The variable domain in full, completed from reference TRBV5-8 and TRBJ1-4, reads EAGVTQSPTHLIKTRGQQATLRCSPISGHTSVYWYQQALGLGLQFLLWYDEGEERNRGNFPPRFSGRQFPNYSSELNVNALELEDSALYLCASSSPNQGEKLFFGSGTQLSVL.